The present T cell receptor (beta chain) was sequenced within a study of Ad26.COV2.S vaccination and SARS-CoV-2 variants. Study-wide findings and caveats: The study found higher spike-specific TCR breadth in vaccine than placebo recipients.

A note on this clone: Its antigen remains unknown.

The protocol was immunoSEQ multiplex PCR, while the TCRdb copy is restricted to in-frame clones and leaves out a portion. This sample yields around 300,000 clones, of which approximately 86% are seen a single time; about 10% belongs to the top ten. The V end was cut by 7 bases, the J end by 6 bases, with 24 bases between. The CDR3 consists of 16 residues. Germline CDR1 MDHEN, CDR2 SYDVKM. Treatment in this sample: 15 to 20 received Ad26.COV2.S at low or high dose, single or two shots; several received placebo; per-sample allocation not given. Collection of samples fell on day 63 after the first vaccine or placebo injection. Based in Boston, the donor was an adult of 18-55 years. Vaccine was an Ad26 vector expressing Wuhan-strain SARS-CoV-2 spike.

Sequencing used peripheral blood, obtained in a trial of Ad26.COV2.S vaccine versus placebo. This receptor was taken from a person aged 18-65 years who received the Ad26.COV2.S COVID-19 vaccine or a placebo. The V and J genes are TRBV28 and TRBJ1-1; no clear D gene. The chain's CDR3 is CASIPPSGRPGAEAFF. The CDR3 bases are TGTGCCAGCATCCCCCCCTCGGGCCGGCCCGGCGCTGAAGCTTTCTTT.